The rows below give T cell receptor beta chains drawn from one sample of a study of blood T cell repertoires in COVID-19. The method was immunoSEQ multiplex PCR; TCRdb's version includes in-frame clones alone and lacks a portion of them. The sample records over 400,000 clones, around 90% being singletons. The sequencing input was peripheral blood. All receptors derive from a woman aged 45-60 years with COVID-19, enrolled during active disease. Each CDR3 is given with its conserved first and last residue. The order of the fields is V gene, J gene, CDR3 protein.

V gene: TRBV7-3; J gene: TRBJ2-2; CDR3 protein: CASSPPGGANTGELFF
V gene: TRBV6-2/TRBV6-3; J gene: TRBJ2-1; CDR3 protein: CASSSSGGGIPYNEQFF
V gene: TRBV2; J gene: TRBJ1-1; CDR3 protein: CASRSDSNTEAFF
V gene: TRBV3-1/TRBV3-2; J gene: TRBJ2-3; CDR3 protein: CASSRRGGRDTDTQYF
V gene: TRBV19; J gene: TRBJ1-5; CDR3 protein: CASSMGGGVGQPQHF
V gene: TRBV13; J gene: TRBJ2-5; CDR3 protein: CASSARTAGETQYF
V gene: TRBV7-9; J gene: TRBJ2-1; CDR3 protein: CASSLLSSYNEQFF
V gene: TRBV2; J gene: TRBJ2-7; CDR3 protein: CASRSDRGEDEQYF
V gene: TRBV7-9; J gene: TRBJ2-7; CDR3 protein: CASSLPVGRGIHEQYF
V gene: TRBV24-1; J gene: TRBJ2-3; CDR3 protein: CASGQGTDTQYF
V gene: TRBV3-1/TRBV3-2; J gene: TRBJ2-3; CDR3 protein: CASSQPGLAGADTQYF
V gene: TRBV19; J gene: TRBJ2-3; CDR3 protein: CASSTRLAGSTDTQYF
V gene: TRBV5-4; J gene: TRBJ2-3; CDR3 protein: CASSLDGRKDTQYF
V gene: TRBV27; J gene: TRBJ2-1; CDR3 protein: CATQTLTSALNNEQFF
V gene: TRBV2; J gene: TRBJ1-5; CDR3 protein: CASGRANQPQHF
V gene: TRBV5-6; J gene: TRBJ2-1; CDR3 protein: CASSLGAGGPDEQFF
V gene: TRBV13; J gene: TRBJ2-2; CDR3 protein: CASSFGGAYTGELFF
V gene: TRBV29-1; J gene: TRBJ1-6; CDR3 protein: CSVADRFGSPLHF
V gene: TRBV5-6; J gene: TRBJ1-1; CDR3 protein: CASSAGTGAKNTEAFF
V gene: TRBV3-1/TRBV3-2; J gene: TRBJ2-2; CDR3 protein: CASSQVGQAANTGELFF
V gene: TRBV4-2; J gene: TRBJ2-7; CDR3 protein: CASSQDRSREQYF
V gene: TRBV5-4; J gene: TRBJ1-2; CDR3 protein: CASSSPGQANYGYTF
V gene: TRBV3-1/TRBV3-2; J gene: TRBJ2-7; CDR3 protein: CASSQGVLEQYF
V gene: TRBV5-1; J gene: TRBJ1-2; CDR3 protein: CASSPDRVIGGYTF
V gene: TRBV4-1; J gene: TRBJ1-2; CDR3 protein: CASSQGGAANYGYTF
V gene: TRBV30; J gene: TRBJ2-3; CDR3 protein: CAWSAGLSTDTQYF
V gene: TRBV5-8; J gene: TRBJ1-1; CDR3 protein: CASIVIPSGSDTEAFF
V gene: TRBV9; J gene: TRBJ2-3; CDR3 protein: CASSVGSGQTSTDTQYF
V gene: TRBV11-2; J gene: TRBJ1-2; CDR3 protein: CASSQDRTFYGYTF
V gene: TRBV7-9; J gene: TRBJ1-4; CDR3 protein: CASSSWTARDTNEKLFF
V gene: TRBV15; J gene: TRBJ1-1; CDR3 protein: CATSRVPGANTEAFF
V gene: TRBV9; J gene: TRBJ1-6; CDR3 protein: CASSAWGDSNSPLHF
V gene: TRBV5-1; J gene: TRBJ2-6; CDR3 protein: CASSSPSPGHLLSGANVLTF
V gene: TRBV30; J gene: TRBJ1-2; CDR3 protein: CAWTDRGQGGYTF
V gene: TRBV28; J gene: TRBJ2-7; CDR3 protein: CASSFGQLYEQYF
V gene: TRBV2; J gene: TRBJ1-1; CDR3 protein: CASSNSRTNTEAFF
V gene: TRBV11-2; J gene: TRBJ1-2; CDR3 protein: CASSPEGGWAYGYTF
V gene: TRBV7-2; J gene: TRBJ2-1; CDR3 protein: CASSLLEGWVDEQFF
V gene: TRBV6-5; J gene: TRBJ1-2; CDR3 protein: CASGLRTGIGGYTF
V gene: TRBV5-1; J gene: TRBJ1-2; CDR3 protein: CASSSDTYGYTF
V gene: TRBV25-1; J gene: TRBJ1-2; CDR3 protein: CASSRRGFGYTF
V gene: TRBV30; J gene: TRBJ1-1; CDR3 protein: CAWARGVNTEAFF
V gene: TRBV24-1; J gene: TRBJ2-1; CDR3 protein: CATSDSTNEQFF
V gene: TRBV11-2; J gene: TRBJ1-2; CDR3 protein: CASSSTTGALGYGYTF
V gene: TRBV5-6; J gene: TRBJ1-2; CDR3 protein: CASSLDRDRVRGYGYTF
V gene: TRBV11-1; J gene: TRBJ2-3; CDR3 protein: CASSGGPGGGTQYF
V gene: TRBV7-3; J gene: TRBJ2-1; CDR3 protein: CASSLSSGTTNNEQFF
V gene: TRBV3-1/TRBV3-2; J gene: TRBJ2-1; CDR3 protein: CASSQGGPLNEQFF
V gene: TRBV5-1; J gene: TRBJ2-7; CDR3 protein: CASNVRIGASYEQYF
V gene: TRBV19; J gene: TRBJ1-1; CDR3 protein: CASSVGGGWNTEAFF